This T cell receptor beta chain was retrieved from a study of cytomegalovirus exposure and HLA in healthy donors. CDR1 LNHNV and CDR2 YYDKDF come from the germline V gene (reference sequence). The CDR3 covers 15 residues. V was shortened by 0 bases and J by 3 bases, with 9 bases between the two germline ends. On this clone itself: Its matching antigen is unknown.

The PCR had 60 Vbeta and 13 Jbeta primers. Only in-frame clones appear in the TCRdb table, and some are missing; sequencing was by immunoSEQ multiplex PCR. This table holds 150,000 to 200,000 clones, about 80% found once. Study-level findings and limits: An observed cluster of highly shared sequence variants was recorded as a likely sequencing artifact. Previously analyzed data showed that most TCR beta V segments were productive at a frequency of about 87% or about 30%.

The gene calls are TRBV15 and TRBJ1-5; D perhaps matches TRBD1 (5 bases). This clonotype was sampled from a woman between 40 and 50 years old in good health and CMV-seronegative. Specimen: PBMCs. CDR3 sequence: CATSRDQGLNQPQHF. Here the CDR3 DNA reads TGTGCCACCAGCAGAGACCAGGGACTCAATCAGCCCCAGCATTTT.